Listed below are T cell receptor beta chains from one sample, sequenced in a study of shared clonotypes between healthy human individuals. Method: immunoSEQ multiplex PCR; TCRdb's copy keeps in-frame clones and lacks some. This sample yields around 2,100,000 clones, of which about 95% are seen a single time; 1% to 1.5% belongs to the top ten. Sequenced: naive CD8+ T cells sorted from blood. The receptor set was obtained from a man in his late teens or twenties in good health. The conserved cysteine and the conserved F or W are not part of the CDR3 here. A D gene is named only where the DNA matches it firmly.

d_call j_call v_call cdr3_aa
- TRBJ2-7 TRBV5-6 ASTFLGAYEQY
- TRBJ1-5 TRBV6-1 ASSDLTGYSNQPQH
TRBD1 TRBJ1-1 TRBV5-5 ASSFPDRDTEAF
- TRBJ1-1 TRBV6-5 ASRLVSGLNTEAF
- TRBJ1-6 TRBV7-2 ASSSWGASYNSPLH
- TRBJ2-1 TRBV10-2 ASSESDEQF
- TRBJ1-4 TRBV27 ASSFGTLSSELF
- TRBJ2-3 TRBV7-8 ASSSYREGRTDTQY
TRBD1 TRBJ1-4 TRBV2 ASSEDRGGPNEKLF
TRBD1 TRBJ1-5 TRBV6-5 ASRTGEDQPQH
- TRBJ1-4 TRBV13 ASSSRQDHEKLF
TRBD1 TRBJ2-7 TRBV19 ASSAHPGTAFGEQY
TRBD2 TRBJ2-5 TRBV5-1 ASSLMGLAAVSEGEGQY
- TRBJ2-7 TRBV5-1 ASSLDKGTYEQY
- TRBJ2-2 TRBV7-7 ASSPAFTTDTGELF
TRBD2 TRBJ2-7 TRBV11-2 ASSSSLRRGSSYEQY
- TRBJ1-1 TRBV6-5 ASSATPEAF
- TRBJ2-3 TRBV6-5 ASSLTGASTDTQY
- TRBJ2-5 TRBV11-3 ASSLDSEETQY
- TRBJ2-5 TRBV7-2 ASSPLFGSETQY
TRBD2 TRBJ2-3 TRBV5-6 ASSFSGRLERDTQY
- TRBJ1-1 TRBV5-6 ASSLVGGRAEAF
TRBD2 TRBJ2-7 TRBV30 AWRRTGDTWGLAGGPTTWEQY
- TRBJ2-1 TRBV25-1 ASSVTVGEQF
- TRBJ2-6 TRBV6-5 ASFVAGANVLT
TRBD1 TRBJ2-7 TRBV2 ASSPGQGGGYSEQY
- TRBJ2-3 TRBV30 AACRDPTDTQY
- TRBJ1-5 TRBV28 ASTIGGQPQH
TRBD1 TRBJ2-7 TRBV5-8 ASRDRPNYEQY
- TRBJ2-5 TRBV5-4 ASSLGLGEETQY
- TRBJ2-2 TRBV29-1 SVGDSYPTGELF
- TRBJ2-1 TRBV27 ASSSEGFNEQF
- TRBJ2-5 TRBV5-4 ASSSPGEETQY
TRBD1 TRBJ1-1 TRBV6-5 ASSYSQGAGTEAF
TRBD1 TRBJ2-1 TRBV5-1 ASYPDRGRLNEQF
- TRBJ2-3 TRBV9 ASSGPSTDTQY
- TRBJ1-2 TRBV9 ASSVDGTAGYGYT
- TRBJ1-1 TRBV30 AWSLGKAEAF
- TRBJ2-1 TRBV11-2 ASSSGGNEQF
- TRBJ1-6 TRBV6-5 ASSYSGGSYNSPLH